This T cell receptor (beta chain) comes out of a study of T cell repertoires in cytomegalovirus infection. Study as a whole: It was the public TCR beta signatures that indicated both CMV infection and matching HLA type.

Study conclusions and caveats: Individuals carrying CMV plus the relevant HLA were identified by cumulative frequency of public TCR beta families. What dominated the ex vivo response were HLA-C-restricted CMV-specific TCR beta clonotypes.

TCRdb re-analysed the reads in MiXCR, keeping a single row per CDR3 protein. Of around 440,000 distinct CDR3 sequences in the sample, 11% are singletons; the top ten hold more than 8.5%. This clonotype came up a few times. Its antigen is undetermined. The germline V gene has CDR1 DFQATT and CDR2 SNEGSKA (reference sequence). V dropped 6 bases and J dropped 0; count of bases not matched to a gene: 14. The CDR3 extends over 17 amino acids. The sequence was collected from a human donor in good health (CMV status not recorded). Some clones in this sample may be carry-over from other donors' samples. The sample comprised PBMCs. This sequence joins TRBV20-1 and TRBJ2-3, with 8 bases lining up with TRBD2. The CDR3 sequence: CSAQDMGGRTSTDTQYF. The CDR3 bases are TGCAGTGCCCAAGACATGGGCGGGAGGACTAGCACAGATACGCAGTATTTT.